This T cell receptor (beta chain) was observed in a study of shared clonotypes between healthy human individuals. Across the study: Plates per donor: three CD4 naive, three CD4 memory, two CD8 naive, one CD8 memory.

Of note for this clone: Its matching antigen is unknown.

Study results and limitations: Sharing of clonotypes among donors was expected to vary with sequencing depth.

Investigators divided CD4+ cells into CD45RA+ naive and CD45RA-negative memory subsets. An assay was performed, and its level was deep. The method was immunoSEQ multiplex PCR; TCRdb's version includes in-frame clones alone and lacks a portion of them. This sample has about 2.3 million clones, with more than 85% found just once. V shed 7 bases and J shed 4 bases, with 13 bases lying between them. The germline V gene encodes CDR1 SQVTM and CDR2 ANQGSEA. The CDR3 is made up of 13 amino acids. This clonotype was sampled from a man aged 18 to 30 in good health. Some clones in this sample may be carry-over from other donors' samples. The sample taken for sequencing was naive CD4+ T cells from PBMCs. Subset denoted: CD45RA+ positively selected. The rearrangement uses TRBV29-1 and TRBJ2-2, with D perhaps matching TRBD1 (5 bases). The chain's CDR3 is CSAEGHFTGELFF. The CDR3 DNA follows: TGCAGCGCCGAAGGACACTTCACCGGGGAGCTGTTTTTT.